This T cell receptor (beta chain) stems from a study of neurological immune-mediated disorders. 5'RACE generated cDNA with 10-nucleotide random UMIs. Each CDR3 protein gets one entry after TCRdb re-called the 5' RACE reads with MiXCR. Here the sample spans 50,000 or so distinct CDR3 sequences, about 23% being singletons. Looked up from germline, CDR1 is GTSNPN and CDR2 is SVGIG (reference sequence). V was pared by 2 bases and J by 10 bases, with 11 bases between. CDR3 length: 11 residues. In this sample, this clonotype turned up many times. This sequence joins TRBV30 and TRBJ1-1; D is undetermined. The receptor's source is a woman between 65 and 79 years old in good health. Material: PBMCs. CDR3 protein: CAWSRSGAAFF. For the CDR3, the DNA is TGTGCCTGGAGTCGATCGGGCGCAGCTTTCTTT.